One T cell receptor (beta chain) is described in this entry. No antigen is known for it. Nothing much larger sits one base from this clone, and base qualities are not available. According to the study, the label for this sample's time point signals: about 28 days (+/-7) after the second vaccine dose. Because spike-specific TCR depth and breadth did not differ between the two schedules, AZD1222 recipients who got a second dose at roughly 4 weeks were pooled with those who got a second dose at roughly 12 weeks. Vaccinee samples were obtained from the UK trials COV001 and COV002, which included a single-blind randomized controlled phase 2/3 trial of AZD1222 (ChAdOx1 nCoV-19) in healthy adults. Trial participant PBMC samples were collected at day 0 and day 28 after the second dose for TCRbeta chain sequencing. The data belong to a study of T cell responses to AZD1222 COVID-19 vaccine (dated by TCRdb to the early 2020s). Regarding the study in general: A total of roughly 240 trial participants underwent TCR sequencing, of whom 207 received two doses of AZD1222 and 26 received two doses of the MenACWY control vaccine. Trial participants were enrolled into age subgroups of 18-55, 56-69 and 70-plus years, which contained roughly 140, 27 and 60 TCR-sequenced participants, respectively.

The research as a whole found: Reportedly, almost half of the unique spike-specific TCRs recognized epitopes lying outside the regions that are mutated in the B.1.351 and B.1.1.7 variants. No day 14 peak-response samples were available, so repertoires were characterized only after the peak T cell response. Participants were mostly white British, with more females than males. The authors suggested clonal diversity may have been underestimated. A significant rise in spike-specific TCR breadth and depth was observed after two AZD1222 doses relative to day 0 and relative to MenACWY recipients. The vaccine-associated CD4 TCRs covered the entire spike protein, and the dominant responses fell in regions 160-218 and 743-854. Only five or six AZD1222 recipients were SARS-CoV-2 seropositive at baseline, limiting conclusions about previously exposed vaccinees. The 56-69-year group was small, and its depth increase did not reach significance, likely because of low power.

V is pared back by 0 bases and J by 0 bases, with 6 bases lying between the germline termini. CDR1 is given as LGHNA and CDR2 as YSLEER, both from the germline V gene. The CDR3 holds 15 amino acids from the cysteine to the phenylalanine. Of all the DNA, just the CDR3 is kept, 45 bases in frame from base 1. The CDR3 regions of human TCRbeta chains were subjected to immunosequencing. The source study handled its data this way. Repertoire TCRs were checked for matches against a reference library of SARS-CoV-2-specific TCRs that had been generated using the MIRA antigen-specificity platform. Breadth meant the fraction of unique TCRs that were SARS-CoV-2-associated, whereas depth meant the fraction of total T cells that were SARS-CoV-2-associated. Using the MIRA data, every spike-specific TCR was mapped to the spike region that the TCR reacted to and assigned to either a CD4 or a CD8 class. Log10-transformed breadth and depth values were compared by one-way ANOVA with Sidak's multiple comparisons tests. What TCRdb holds here is the immuneACCESS table cut down to in-frame rearrangements. Part of the clones is not present; checked against another copy, under half of the missing clones reflect an unresolved V gene, and the others are unexplained. V and J calls plus clone size are reproduced from that table; the DNA served to infer D and trimming. The table for this sample lists some 120,000 clones; approximately 82% of them were counted only once. The ten largest clonotypes hold 27% of the sample.

The sequence is built from TRBV4-3 and TRBJ1-3, with the identity of the D gene unclear. This receptor was obtained from an adult who received the AZD1222 COVID-19 vaccine. The starting material was peripheral blood, obtained 28 days after the second AZD1222 dose. The CDR3 loop reads CASSQDSSSGNTIYF. The DNA is TGCGCCAGCAGCCAAGACTCATCCTCTGGAAACACCATATATTTT.